Given below is one TCR beta chain in context. Its antigen is as yet unknown. The data belong to a study of cytomegalovirus exposure and HLA in healthy donors. The PCR ran on 60 Vbeta and 13 Jbeta primers. Clones were read by immunoSEQ multiplex PCR, and TCRdb kept only the in-frame ones, dropping some. Here the sample spans 220,000 or so clones, approximately 79% being singletons. Study outcomes and limitations: Through in vitro validation, a few CMV-associated chains were shown to be specific for CMV antigens. Sequences of the TCR beta chain were said to predict the HLA-A and HLA-B alleles of most subjects accurately. Cytomegalovirus association was listed for 164 TCR beta chains.

Germline values: CDR1 SNHLY, CDR2 FYNNEI. V lost 3 bases and J lost 3, with 5 bases in between. CDR3 size: 12 residues. V is TRBV2 and J is TRBJ1-1; D is ambiguous. The sequencing sample was made of PBMCs. The sequence derives from a man over 45 in good health and CMV-seronegative. The DNA for the CDR3 is TGTGCCAGCAGTGATACTCACACTGAAGCTTTCTTT. Its translation: CASSDTHTEAFF.